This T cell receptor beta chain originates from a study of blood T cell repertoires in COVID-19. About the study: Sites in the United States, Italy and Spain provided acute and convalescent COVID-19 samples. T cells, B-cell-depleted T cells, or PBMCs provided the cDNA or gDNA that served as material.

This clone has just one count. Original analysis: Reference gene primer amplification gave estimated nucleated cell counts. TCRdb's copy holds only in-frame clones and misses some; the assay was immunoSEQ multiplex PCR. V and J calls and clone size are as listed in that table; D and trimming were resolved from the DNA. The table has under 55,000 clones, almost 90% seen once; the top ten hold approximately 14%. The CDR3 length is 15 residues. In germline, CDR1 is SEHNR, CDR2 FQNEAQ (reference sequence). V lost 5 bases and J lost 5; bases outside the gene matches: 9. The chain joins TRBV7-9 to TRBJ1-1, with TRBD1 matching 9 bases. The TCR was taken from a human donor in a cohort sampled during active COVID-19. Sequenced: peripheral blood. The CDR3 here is CASSLRTGDRTEAFF. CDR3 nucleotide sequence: TGTGCCAGCAGCCTCCGGACAGGGGATAGGACTGAAGCTTTCTTT. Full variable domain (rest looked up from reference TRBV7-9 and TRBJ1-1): DTGVSQNPRHKITKRGQNVTFRCDPISEHNRLYWYRQTLGQGPEFLTYFQNEAQLEKSRLLSDRFSAERPKGSFSTLEIQRTEQGDSAMYLCASSLRTGDRTEAFFGQGTRLTVV.